This T cell receptor (beta chain) was documented in a study of cytomegalovirus exposure and HLA in healthy donors. Background on the study: Out of about 410 genotyped donors, about 80% belonged to the Caucasian-associated ancestry cluster. General study results and limits: Specificity of three CMV-associated chains for CMV antigens was verified in vitro. Across donors, sequencing depth was assumed by presence/absence analyses to be roughly uniform. Later analysis reportedly placed an Asian-associated ancestry cluster below the roughly 630-donor mean in N-insertions.

The PCR made use of 60 Vbeta and 13 Jbeta primers. Profiled with immunoSEQ multiplex PCR; TCRdb holds only in-frame clones, not every one. This sample yields 150,000 to 200,000 clones, of which 81% are seen a single time; about 2% belongs to the top ten. Deletions cut 1 base from V and 0 bases from J, with 16 bases between. The CDR3 is 18 amino acids. Germline-derived CDR1 and CDR2 are ENHRY and SYGVKD. In its sample, this clone was seen a few times. The antigen remains undetermined. The sample consisted of PBMCs. This sequence was found in a woman aged 18-29 years in good health and CMV-seropositive. The chain has TRBV10-3 and TRBJ1-5; the D gene is possibly TRBD1 (6 bases). The CDR3 sequence is CAISELQGTRHSNQPQHF. The CDR3 nucleotides are TGTGCCATCAGTGAGTTACAGGGTACGAGGCATAGCAATCAGCCCCAGCATTTT.